This T cell receptor beta chain was retrieved from a study of T cell changes during pregnancy in multiple sclerosis. This CDR3 is 14 amino acids long. The V end was cut by 0 bases, the J end by 8 bases, with 14 bases between. Germline CDR1 is SGHDT and CDR2 is YYEEEE. Here immunoSEQ multiplex PCR was the method, and the copy in TCRdb shows in-frame clones only, minus some. The sample contains around 40,000 clones, approximately 90% of which appear only once. This clone was counted a few times. The TCR comes from a female donor with multiple sclerosis, enrolled in a pregnancy study. Sequences were derived from CD4+ T cells from peripheral blood mononuclear cells, sampled in the third trimester of pregnancy. This rearrangement joins TRBV5-6 to TRBJ1-2; D ambiguous. This CDR3 is CASSLEMGGRGYTF. CDR3 in DNA: TGTGCCAGCAGCTTGGAGATGGGAGGGAGAGGCTACACCTTC.